This is a list of T cell receptor beta chains from one sample in a study of control samples from healthy donors and cancer patients. Using immunoSEQ multiplex PCR, the repertoire was profiled, and TCRdb retains in-frame clones only, with some absent. In the table there are 230,000 or so clones, around 94% of which are singletons. Source material: blood. These receptors all come from a man in his fifties in good health. Each CDR3 is given with its conserved first and last residue. A D gene is named only where the DNA matches it firmly. Expanded clones are given a class, and other clones once, few, many or no size at all.

cdr3_length | j_call | v_call | clone_size | d_call | cdr3_nt | cdr3_aa
16 | TRBJ2-2 | TRBV5-4 | . | TRBD2 | TGTGCCAGCGCCCCCTGGGATCGGGGGGGGACCGGGGAGCTGTTTTTT | CASAPWDRGGTGELFF
13 | TRBJ1-1 | TRBV7-9 | . | . | TGTGCCAGCAGCTTAGAGGGGGGGCAGGAGGCTTTCTTT | CASSLEGGQEAFF
14 | TRBJ2-2 | TRBV6-5 | . | . | TGTGCCAGCAGTTACATTGGCCCGGCCGGGGAGCTGTTTTTT | CASSYIGPAGELFF
9 | TRBJ2-7 | TRBV6-6 | . | . | TGTGCCGCTGGCTACGAGCAGTACTTC | CAAGYEQYF
17 | TRBJ2-2 | TRBV5-1 | . | TRBD2 | TGCGCCAGCAGCACAGGGACTAGCGGGACGGCGGCCGGGGAGCTGTTTTTT | CASSTGTSGTAAGELFF
20 | TRBJ2-3 | TRBV5-1 | . | . | TGCGCCAGCAGCTGGACCTCGAAGCCCGGGCCGCGCCCAGGAACAGATACGCAGTATTTT | CASSWTSKPGPRPGTDTQYF
15 | TRBJ2-2 | TRBV5-1 | . | . | TGCGCCAGCACCAGAAGGATCCCGCTCACCGGGGAGCTGTTTTTT | CASTRRIPLTGELFF
15 | TRBJ1-5 | TRBV19 | . | . | TGTGCCAGTAGTATAGCTTCTACAGAGAATCAGCCCCAGCATTTT | CASSIASTENQPQHF
15 | TRBJ1-3 | TRBV6-5 | . | TRBD1 | TGTGCCAGCAGTCCCGGACAGGCCTCTGGAAACACCATATATTTT | CASSPGQASGNTIYF
15 | TRBJ1-4 | TRBV19 | . | . | TGTGCCAGTAGTATAGCCAGTAGAACTAATGAAAAACTGTTTTTT | CASSIASRTNEKLFF
16 | TRBJ1-5 | TRBV3-1/TRBV3-2 | . | . | TGTGCCAGCAGCCTAGGCTCGCCGGGTGCCAATCAGCCCCAGCATTTT | CASSLGSPGANQPQHF
17 | TRBJ1-6 | TRBV25-1 | . | TRBD1 | TGTGCCAGCAGAAAATCCCGGGACAGGGGCAATAATTCACCCCTCCACTTT | CASRKSRDRGNNSPLHF
16 | TRBJ1-4 | TRBV28 | . | . | TGTGCCAGCAGTTTATATTCGGGGGAGAGTAATGAAAAACTGTTTTTT | CASSLYSGESNEKLFF
15 | TRBJ1-2 | TRBV6-6 | . | . | TGTGCCAGCAGTTACTCACTAAACACGAACTATGGCTACACCTTC | CASSYSLNTNYGYTF
12 | TRBJ1-1 | TRBV11-2 | . | . | TGTGCCAGCAGCCTAAGGTTGGGTGAAGCTTTCTTT | CASSLRLGEAFF
16 | TRBJ2-1 | TRBV4-3 | . | TRBD2 | TGCGCCAGCAGCCAAGATGCGGGGGGGTCCTACAATGAGCAGTTCTTC | CASSQDAGGSYNEQFF
12 | TRBJ2-7 | TRBV7-2 | . | . | TGTGCCAGCAGCCGAGGAAATACAATGCAGTACTTC | CASSRGNTMQYF
14 | TRBJ1-2 | TRBV15 | . | . | TGTGCCACCAGCAGAGAGGGTATAGGTATTGGCTACACCTTC | CATSREGIGIGYTF
17 | TRBJ1-1 | TRBV7-6 | . | TRBD1 | TGTGCCAGCAGCTTAGGCGGTGGGCAGGGGGGAAACACTGAAGCTTTCTTT | CASSLGGGQGGNTEAFF
14 | TRBJ1-3 | TRBV5-1 | once | TRBD1 | TGCGCCAGCAGCGCCGGACAGGGGGGAAACACCATATATTTT | CASSAGQGGNTIYF
15 | TRBJ2-1 | TRBV5-1 | . | TRBD2 | TGCGCCAGCAGCTTGGGACTAGCGGGCCTTAATGAGCAGTTCTTC | CASSLGLAGLNEQFF
13 | TRBJ2-7 | TRBV28 | . | . | TGTGCCAGCCAACAGGGTCCTACCTACGAGCAGTACTTC | CASQQGPTYEQYF
13 | TRBJ1-5 | TRBV18 | . | TRBD1 | TGTGCCAGCTCACCCGGACAGGGGCAGCCCCAGCATTTT | CASSPGQGQPQHF
14 | TRBJ2-2 | TRBV29-1 | . | . | TGCAGCGTTAAGGGACTCCAGAACACCGGGGAGCTGTTTTTT | CSVKGLQNTGELFF
15 | TRBJ1-1 | TRBV19 | . | . | TGTGCCAGTAGTATCACAACAGTCGGGAACACTGAAGCTTTCTTT | CASSITTVGNTEAFF
14 | TRBJ1-5 | TRBV19 | . | TRBD1 | TGTGCCAGTAGTCCCGGGACAGGGGTTCAGCCCCAGCATTTT | CASSPGTGVQPQHF
12 | TRBJ1-5 | TRBV19 | . | . | TGTGCCAGTACTCGGGGGGACCAGCCCCAGCATTTT | CASTRGDQPQHF
16 | TRBJ1-2 | TRBV5-1 | . | TRBD1 | TGCGCCAGCAGCTTCTCATATGGGACAGATCTAACTGGCTACACCTTC | CASSFSYGTDLTGYTF
13 | TRBJ2-5 | TRBV9 | . | . | TGTGCCAGCAGCGTAGGTGGACAAGAGACCCAGTACTTC | CASSVGGQETQYF
15 | TRBJ1-5 | TRBV7-2 | . | . | TGTGCCAGCAGCGTTACAGGGTTGGGCAATCAGCCCCAGCATTTT | CASSVTGLGNQPQHF
14 | TRBJ1-6 | TRBV6-5 | . | TRBD1 | TGTGCCAGCAGTTGGGACAGGGACAATTCACCCCTCCACTTT | CASSWDRDNSPLHF
16 | TRBJ1-1 | TRBV2 | . | TRBD1 | TGTGCCAGCAGTGTAGCAGGGGGCGCCGTGAACACTGAAGCTTTCTTT | CASSVAGGAVNTEAFF
16 | TRBJ1-6 | TRBV4-3 | . | TRBD1 | TGCGCCAGCAGCCAAGATGAGACAGGGGTTAATTCACCCCTCCACTTT | CASSQDETGVNSPLHF
14 | TRBJ1-6 | TRBV27 | . | TRBD1 | TGTGCCAGCAGTCGACAGGGCTTTGATTCACCCCTCCACTTT | CASSRQGFDSPLHF
15 | TRBJ1-5 | TRBV6-2/TRBV6-3 | few | . | TGTGCCAGCAGTTACAGGGGGGACACCAATCAGCCCCAGCATTTT | CASSYRGDTNQPQHF
12 | TRBJ1-6 | TRBV18 | . | . | TGTGCCAGCTCACTAGGGAATTCACCCCTCCACTTT | CASSLGNSPLHF
16 | TRBJ1-4 | TRBV4-1 | . | . | TGCGCCAGCAGCCTTAGTCGTTTCGGGACTAATGAAAAACTGTTTTTT | CASSLSRFGTNEKLFF
15 | TRBJ1-5 | TRBV10-3 | . | . | TGTGCCATCAGTGACTCCGGACGGTCTAATCAGCCCCAGCATTTT | CAISDSGRSNQPQHF
16 | TRBJ2-5 | TRBV28 | . | TRBD2 | TGTGCCAGCAGTACTAGACTAGCGGGGGCCCAAGAGACCCAGTACTTC | CASSTRLAGAQETQYF
13 | TRBJ2-3 | TRBV3-1/TRBV3-2 | once | TRBD2 | TGTGCCAGCAGCCCCCTAGCGGCGAATACGCAGTATTTT | CASSPLAANTQYF
12 | TRBJ1-1 | TRBV30 | . | . | TGTGCTTCCCGGAGGGAAGTGACTGAAGCTTTCTTT | CASRREVTEAFF
14 | TRBJ2-7 | TRBV6-6 | . | TRBD1 | TGTGCCAGCAGTTTCCAGGGGGCCGCCCACGAGCAGTACTTC | CASSFQGAAHEQYF
15 | TRBJ2-1 | TRBV13 | . | . | TGTGCCAGCAGCCCAGAATCAATCTCCTACAATGAGCAGTTCTTC | CASSPESISYNEQFF
13 | TRBJ2-5 | TRBV5-1 | . | . | TGCGCCAGCAGCGAGGGTCCCCAAGAGACCCAGTACTTC | CASSEGPQETQYF
15 | TRBJ1-3 | TRBV6-5 | . | . | TGTGCCAGCAAACTTCGGGCAGGGGCTGGAAACACCATATATTTT | CASKLRAGAGNTIYF
14 | TRBJ2-1 | TRBV28 | . | . | TGTGCCAGCGCTTCCACGTTATCCTACAATGAGCAGTTCTTC | CASASTLSYNEQFF
15 | TRBJ1-5 | TRBV6-5 | once | TRBD1 | TGTGCCAGCAGTTACTCCTGGACAGGGTATCAGCCCCAGCATTTT | CASSYSWTGYQPQHF
16 | TRBJ2-1 | TRBV25-1 | . | . | TGTGCCAGCAGTGAATTCACAGGCCATCAACGGAATGAGCAGTTCTTC | CASSEFTGHQRNEQFF
15 | TRBJ1-3 | TRBV7-9 | . | . | TGTGCCAGCAGCTTACAGGGAGGGACTGGAAACACCATATATTTT | CASSLQGGTGNTIYF
18 | TRBJ2-2 | TRBV1 | . | . | TGCACCAGCAGCCCCCGAAGGAGGAACTCTCCCTACACCGGGGAGCTGTTTTTT | CTSSPRRRNSPYTGELFF
13 | TRBJ2-3 | TRBV6-4 | . | . | TGTGCCAGCAGTGTTAGGTACACAGATACGCAGTATTTT | CASSVRYTDTQYF
17 | TRBJ1-2 | TRBV6-1 | . | . | TGTGCCAGCAGTGAACGAGGGGCGGCCAGAATTAACTATGGCTACACCTTC | CASSERGAARINYGYTF
13 | TRBJ1-4 | TRBV2 | . | . | TGTGCCAGCAGCGGGGTAATTAATGAAAAACTGTTTTTT | CASSGVINEKLFF
12 | TRBJ1-5 | TRBV6-6 | . | . | TGTGCCAGCAGTAGGGTGGATCAGCCCCAGCATTTT | CASSRVDQPQHF
13 | TRBJ1-1 | TRBV5-5 | . | . | TGTGCCAGCAGCCTGACAGGGAACACTGAAGCTTTCTTT | CASSLTGNTEAFF